The 19 T cell receptor beta chains below were found in one sample sequenced in a study of control samples from healthy donors and cancer patients (TCRdb year 2020). Receptor libraries were prepared by the immunoSEQ multiplex PCR assay. In TCRdb, the immuneACCESS table is reduced to in-frame sequences with V and J assigned. These tables do not hold every clone; where another copy was compared, an unresolved V gene accounts for under half, and the others remain unexplained. For this sample there are 100,000 to 150,000 clones; roughly 86% appear just once. The leading ten clones occupy around 3% of the sample. Input material: blood. The receptors were gathered from a man aged 55-75 years in good health.

The chain has TRBV2 and TRBJ2-2; D perhaps matches TRBD1 (6 bases). Germline CDR1 SNHLY, CDR2 FYNNEI. V was pared by 6 bases and J by 6 bases, with 8 bases between. The CDR3 has 12 residues. In DNA form, the CDR3 reads TGTGCCAGCAGCCGGACAGCCGGGGAGCTGTTTTTT. Amino acids: CASSRTAGELFF.

The chain carries TRBV6-6 and TRBJ1-1; 8 bases line up with TRBD1. The germline CDR1 and CDR2 sequences are MNHNY and SVGAGI (reference sequence). The CDR3 spans 14 residues. The trim removed 7 bases at V and 6 bases at J, leaving 10 bases unmatched. The CDR3 DNA reads as TGTGCCAGCACCGAACAGGGGGTTAGCCCTGAAGCTTTCTTT. It translates to CASTEQGVSPEAFF.

This chain connects TRBV28 to TRBJ2-2, with TRBD1 identical over 7 bases. This CDR3 is built from 14 residues. Trimming took 7 bases from V and 5 from J; bases not matched to a gene: 7. The V gene's germline CDR1 is MDHEN and CDR2 SYDVKM. The chain's CDR3 is CASNKGAGTGELFF. The DNA for the CDR3 is TGTGCCAGCAACAAGGGGGCGGGTACCGGGGAGCTGTTTTTT.

The chain carries TRBV7-9 and TRBJ2-2, with 9 bases aligning to TRBD1. With V trimmed by 0 bases and J by 2 bases, 4 bases remained unmatched. This CDR3 contains 17 residues. Germline CDR1 and CDR2: SEHNR and FQNEAQ (reference sequence). CDR3 amino acids: CASSLADRGNNTGELFF. DNA of the CDR3: TGTGCCAGCAGCTTAGCAGACAGGGGGAATAACACCGGGGAGCTGTTTTTT.

The chain uses TRBV7-3 and TRBJ2-2; 8 bases match TRBD2. Per the germline V gene, CDR1 is SGHTA and CDR2 is FQGTGA. The CDR3 runs 16 residues. With 5 bases clipped from V and 3 bases from J, the junction kept 8 bases outside the gene matches. The CDR3 loop reads CASSAVGTRDTGELFF. In DNA, the CDR3 is TGTGCCAGCAGCGCCGTGGGGACTAGAGACACCGGGGAGCTGTTTTTT.

The genes are TRBV11-3 and TRBJ1-5, with D perhaps matching TRBD1 (5 bases). V lost 1 base to trimming and J lost 5 bases, with 15 bases between them. This CDR3 region has 16 residues. Germline V gene data show CDR1 as SGHNT and CDR2 as YENEEA. This chain's CDR3 is CASSLGGDGYYQPQHF. The CDR3, as DNA: TGTGCCAGCAGCTTAGGGGGGGACGGATACTATCAGCCCCAGCATTTT.

The chain couples TRBV3-1 (or the pseudogene TRBV3-2) to TRBJ1-5; 9 nucleotides agree with TRBD1. The CDR3 is 15 amino acids. CDR1 and CDR2 (germline): LGHDT, YNNKEL (reference sequence). J was trimmed by 1 base and V by 5 bases; bases with no gene match: 3. CDR3 region: CASSYGQGSNQPQHF. In DNA form, the CDR3 reads TGTGCCAGCAGCTACGGACAGGGGAGCAATCAGCCCCAGCATTTT.

The rearrangement joins TRBV4-3 to TRBJ2-1; 11 bases agree with TRBD2. Per the germline V gene, CDR1 is LGHNA and CDR2 is YSLEER. V gave up 0 bases and J gave up 6 bases; unmatched junction bases: 4. The CDR3 covers 16 residues. The CDR3: CASSQEVAGGLNEQFF. The DNA for the CDR3 is TGCGCCAGCAGCCAAGAGGTAGCGGGGGGGCTCAATGAGCAGTTCTTC.

The V call is TRBV30, the J call TRBJ1-1; D uncertain. V shed 2 bases and J shed 2 bases, with 15 bases lying between them. Germline values: CDR1 GTSNPN, CDR2 SVGIG (reference sequence). This CDR3 spans 15 amino acids. This CDR3 reads CAWSNLRHFNTEAFF. As DNA, the CDR3 is TGTGCCTGGAGTAACCTTAGACACTTTAACACTGAAGCTTTCTTT. Together with reference TRBV30 and TRBJ1-1, the CDR3 gives the full variable domain: SQTIHQWPATLVQPVGSPLSLECTVEGTSNPNLYWYRQAAGRGLQLLFYSVGIGQISSEVPQNLSASRPQDRQFILSSKKLLLSDSGFYLCAWSNLRHFNTEAFFGQGTRLTVV.

The chain joins TRBV19 to TRBJ1-4; 9 bases map to TRBD1. The CDR3 runs 16 residues. CDR1 is LNHDA, CDR2 SQIVND, per germline (reference sequence). The V and J ends lost 3 bases and 0 bases, in that order; junction bases with no gene match: 2. The DNA for the CDR3 is TGTGCCAGTAGTATCGACAGGGGGGCAACTAATGAAAAACTGTTTTTT. It encodes CASSIDRGATNEKLFF.

This chain connects TRBV2 to TRBJ1-5; D call uncertain. V lost 5 bases to trimming and J lost 7 bases, with 9 bases between them. Germline V gene lookup returns CDR1 SNHLY and CDR2 FYNNEI. The CDR3 runs 12 residues. The CDR3 bases are TGTGCCAGCAGTTCCGGAGGACAGCCCCAGCATTTT. Encoded protein: CASSSGGQPQHF.

This chain uses TRBV6-5 with TRBJ1-5, with D tentatively TRBD1 (6 bases). This CDR3 spans 14 amino acids. Germline assignment: CDR1 MNHEY and CDR2 SVGAGI. V was trimmed by 7 bases and J by 4 bases, leaving 14 bases between them. The CDR3, as DNA: TGTGCCAGCAAAAAAGGGGGGGGGAATCAGCCCCAGCATTTT. This translates into CASKKGGGNQPQHF.

V is TRBV6-2 or TRBV6-3 and J is TRBJ1-1, with 8 bases fitting TRBD1. With V trimmed by 5 bases and J by 3 bases, 8 bases remained unmatched. The CDR3 is 15 residues long. Per germline, CDR1 MNHEY and CDR2 SVGEGT. CDR3 bases: TGTGCCAGCAGTGACTTGACAGGGGTTGACACTGAAGCTTTCTTT. Its protein product is CASSDLTGVDTEAFF.

The chain is built from TRBV10-3 and TRBJ2-7, with TRBD1 matching 7 bases. This CDR3 has 15 residues. Looked up from germline, CDR1 is ENHRY and CDR2 is SYGVKD. The ends lost 4 bases at V and 5 bases at J; junction bases unmatched: 11. CDR3 residues: CAISAWDSDVHEQYF. The CDR3 nucleotides read TGTGCCATCAGTGCGTGGGACAGCGACGTCCACGAGCAGTACTTC.

As to this clone: A single base separates this from a much larger clone, so it may be a read error. V and J are TRBV9 and TRBJ2-7; 9 bases align to TRBD2. This CDR3 comprises 16 residues. Germline assignment: CDR1 SGDLS and CDR2 YYNGEE. In nucleotides, the CDR3 is TGTGCCCGCAGCGTAGACGGGGCGGGGGGGCAATACGAGCAGTACTTC. This codes for CARSVDGAGGQYEQYF.

This clone appeared once. This chain joins TRBV10-3 and TRBJ1-4; D gene uncertain. The CDR3 runs 9 residues. Germline loops: CDR1 ENHRY, CDR2 SYGVKD. V was clipped by 7 bases and J by 8 bases, with 2 bases between them. The DNA for the CDR3 is TGTGCCATCACAGAAAAACTGTTTTTT. Translated, it gives CAITEKLFF.

At least ten counts were recorded for this clone. The chain carries TRBV6-2 or TRBV6-3 and TRBJ2-5, with 11 nucleotides matching TRBD2. V lost 5 bases and J lost 3; bases outside the gene matches: 5. The CDR3 loop spans 15 amino acids. The germline V gene has CDR1 MNHEY and CDR2 SVGEGT. The CDR3 region has the DNA TGTGCCAGCAGTGCGGGGACTAGCGGAAAAGAGACCCAGTACTTC. It is translated as CASSAGTSGKETQYF.

The J gene is TRBJ1-4, the V gene TRBV4-1; 7 bases agree with TRBD1. This CDR3 contains 15 residues. Germline CDR1 is MGHRA and CDR2 is YSYEKL. After removal of 1 base from V and 3 bases from J, the junction contained 2 bases not matched to a gene. The CDR3 here is CASSQVTGSNEKLFF. Written as DNA, the CDR3 is TGCGCCAGCAGCCAAGTGACAGGGTCTAATGAAAAACTGTTTTTT.

V gene TRBV5-1 combines with J gene TRBJ2-5; 12 bases map to TRBD2. V lost 0 bases, J lost 2 bases, and 2 bases stayed unmatched. This CDR3 contains 16 residues. Germline V gene sequence: CDR1 SGHRS, CDR2 YFSETQ. CDR3 DNA: TGCGCCAGCAGCTTGGGACTAGCGGGGGAACAAGAGACCCAGTACTTC. Amino acids: CASSLGLAGEQETQYF.